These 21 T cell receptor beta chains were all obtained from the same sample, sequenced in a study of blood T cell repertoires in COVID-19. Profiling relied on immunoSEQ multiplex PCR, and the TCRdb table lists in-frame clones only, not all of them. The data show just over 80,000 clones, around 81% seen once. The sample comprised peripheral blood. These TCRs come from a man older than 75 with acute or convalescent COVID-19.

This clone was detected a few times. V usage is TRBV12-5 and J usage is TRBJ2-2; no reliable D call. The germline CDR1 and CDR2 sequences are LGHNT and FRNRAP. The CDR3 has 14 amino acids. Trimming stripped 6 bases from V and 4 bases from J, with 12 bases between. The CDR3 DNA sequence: TGTGCTAGTGGCACCGGGTCCTTCACCGGGGAGCTGTTTTTT. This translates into CASGTGSFTGELFF.

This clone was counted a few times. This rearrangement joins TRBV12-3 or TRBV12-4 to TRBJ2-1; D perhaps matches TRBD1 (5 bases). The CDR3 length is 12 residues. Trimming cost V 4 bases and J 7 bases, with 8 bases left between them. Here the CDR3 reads CASSSDSNEQFF. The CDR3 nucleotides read TGTGCCAGCAGTTCTGACAGTAATGAGCAGTTCTTC.

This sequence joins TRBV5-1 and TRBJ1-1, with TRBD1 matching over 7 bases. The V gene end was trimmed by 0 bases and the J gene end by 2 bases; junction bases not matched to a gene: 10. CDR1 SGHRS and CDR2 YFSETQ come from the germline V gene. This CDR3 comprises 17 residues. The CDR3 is CASSLVLLRDSNTEAFF. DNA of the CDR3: TGCGCCAGCAGCTTGGTACTCCTTCGGGACAGTAACACTGAAGCTTTCTTT.

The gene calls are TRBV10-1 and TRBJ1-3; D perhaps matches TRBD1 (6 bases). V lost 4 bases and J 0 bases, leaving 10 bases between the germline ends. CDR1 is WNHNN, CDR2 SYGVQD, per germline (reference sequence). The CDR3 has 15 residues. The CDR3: CASSAGTNSGNTIYF. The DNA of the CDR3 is TGCGCCAGCAGTGCTGGGACAAACTCTGGAAACACCATATATTTT.

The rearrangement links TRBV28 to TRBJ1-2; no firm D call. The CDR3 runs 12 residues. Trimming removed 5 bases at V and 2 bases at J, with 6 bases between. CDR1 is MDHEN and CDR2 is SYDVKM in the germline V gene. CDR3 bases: TGTGCCAGCAGTCAGATGAACTATGGCTACACCTTC. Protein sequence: CASSQMNYGYTF.

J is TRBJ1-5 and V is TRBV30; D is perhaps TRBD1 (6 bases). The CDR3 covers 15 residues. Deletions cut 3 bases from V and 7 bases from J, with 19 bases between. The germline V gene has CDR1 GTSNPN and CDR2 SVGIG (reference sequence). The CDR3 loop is CAWSRGALRGQPQHF. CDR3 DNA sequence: TGTGCCTGGAGCCGGGGGGCCCTCAGAGGCCAGCCCCAGCATTTT.

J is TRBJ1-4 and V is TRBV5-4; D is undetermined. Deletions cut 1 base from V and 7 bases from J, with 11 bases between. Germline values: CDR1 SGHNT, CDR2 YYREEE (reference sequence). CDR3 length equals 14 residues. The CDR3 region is CASSLLPRGEKLFF. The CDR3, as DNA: TGTGCCAGCAGCTTGCTCCCCAGAGGTGAAAAACTGTTTTTT.

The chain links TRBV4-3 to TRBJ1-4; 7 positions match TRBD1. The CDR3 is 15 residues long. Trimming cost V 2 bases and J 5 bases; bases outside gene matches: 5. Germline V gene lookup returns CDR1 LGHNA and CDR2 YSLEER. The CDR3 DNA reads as TGCGCCAGCAGCCAAAGGGGACAGATGAATGAAAAACTGTTTTTT. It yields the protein CASSQRGQMNEKLFF.

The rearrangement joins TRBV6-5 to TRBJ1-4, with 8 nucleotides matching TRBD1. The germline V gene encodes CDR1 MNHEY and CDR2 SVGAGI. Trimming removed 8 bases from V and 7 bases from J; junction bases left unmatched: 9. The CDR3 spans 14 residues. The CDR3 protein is CASRRGTGVEKLFF. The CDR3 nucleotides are TGTGCCAGCCGCCGCGGGACAGGAGTTGAAAAACTGTTTTTT.

Written as DNA, the CDR3 is TGCGCCAGCAGCGTACGGACTAGCGACCCCTACGAGCAGTACTTC. Protein product: CASSVRTSDPYEQYF. This chain links TRBV4-1 with TRBJ2-7; TRBD2 agrees at 9 bases. After removal of 5 bases from V and 2 bases from J, the junction contained 7 bases not matched to a gene. This CDR3 comprises 15 residues. Germline V gene sequence: CDR1 MGHRA, CDR2 YSYEKL.

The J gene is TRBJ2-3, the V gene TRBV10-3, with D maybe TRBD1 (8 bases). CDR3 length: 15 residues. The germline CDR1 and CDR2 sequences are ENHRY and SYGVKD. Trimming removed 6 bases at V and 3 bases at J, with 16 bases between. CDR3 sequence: CAISDGQGGTDTQYF. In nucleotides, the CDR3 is TGTGCCATCAGCGATGGACAGGGAGGGACAGATACGCAGTATTTT.

Here the CDR3 reads CASSLTRQGARGNTIYF. CDR3 coding DNA: TGTGCCAGCAGCCTTACTCGACAGGGGGCGAGGGGAAACACCATATATTTT. The rearrangement joins TRBV9 to TRBJ1-3; TRBD1 matches 10 bases. The CDR3 has 17 residues. The germline gives CDR1 SGDLS, CDR2 YYNGEE. The V and J ends lost 4 bases and 4 bases, in that order; junction bases with no gene match: 11.

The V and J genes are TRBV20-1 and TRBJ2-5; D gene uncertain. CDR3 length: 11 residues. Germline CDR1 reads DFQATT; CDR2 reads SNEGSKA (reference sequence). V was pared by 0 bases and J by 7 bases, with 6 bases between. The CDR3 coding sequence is TGCAGTGCTAGAGATCCGAGGACCCAGTACTTC. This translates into CSARDPRTQYF.

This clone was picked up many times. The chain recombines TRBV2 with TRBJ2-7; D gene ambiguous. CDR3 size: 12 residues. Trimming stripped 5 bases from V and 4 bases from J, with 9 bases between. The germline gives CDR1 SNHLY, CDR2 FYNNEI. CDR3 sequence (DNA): TGTGCCAGCAGTCTTGACACTTACGAGCAGTACTTC. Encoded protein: CASSLDTYEQYF.

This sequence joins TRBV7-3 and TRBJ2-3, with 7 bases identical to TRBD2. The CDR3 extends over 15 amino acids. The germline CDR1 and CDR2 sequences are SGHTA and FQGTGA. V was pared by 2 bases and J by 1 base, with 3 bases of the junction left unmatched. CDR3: CASSLSREGTDTQYF. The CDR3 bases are TGTGCCAGCAGCTTATCTCGGGAGGGCACAGATACGCAGTATTTT. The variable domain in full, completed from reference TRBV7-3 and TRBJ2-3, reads GAGVSQTPSNKVTEKGKYVELRCDPISGHTALYWYRQSLGQGPEFLIYFQGTGAADDSGLPNDRFFAVRPEGSVSTLKIQRTERGDSAVYLCASSLSREGTDTQYFGPGTRLTVL.

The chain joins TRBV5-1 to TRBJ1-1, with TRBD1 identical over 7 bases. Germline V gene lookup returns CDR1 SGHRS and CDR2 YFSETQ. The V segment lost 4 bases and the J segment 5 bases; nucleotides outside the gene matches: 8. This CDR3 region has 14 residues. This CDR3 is CASSLEGARTEAFF. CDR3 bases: TGCGCCAGCAGCCTGGAGGGGGCGCGAACTGAAGCTTTCTTT. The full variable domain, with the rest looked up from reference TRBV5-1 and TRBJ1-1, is KAGVTQTPRYLIKTRGQQVTLSCSPISGHRSVSWYQQTPGQGLQFLFEYFSETQRNKGNFPGRFSGRQFSNSRSEMNVSTLELGDSALYLCASSLEGARTEAFFGQGTRLTVV.

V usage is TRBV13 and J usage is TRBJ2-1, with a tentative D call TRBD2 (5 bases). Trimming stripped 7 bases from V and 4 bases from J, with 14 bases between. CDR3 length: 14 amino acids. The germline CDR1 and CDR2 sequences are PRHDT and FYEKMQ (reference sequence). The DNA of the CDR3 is TGTGCCAGCACCCTCTTCGGGGATTACAATGAGCAGTTCTTC. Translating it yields CASTLFGDYNEQFF.

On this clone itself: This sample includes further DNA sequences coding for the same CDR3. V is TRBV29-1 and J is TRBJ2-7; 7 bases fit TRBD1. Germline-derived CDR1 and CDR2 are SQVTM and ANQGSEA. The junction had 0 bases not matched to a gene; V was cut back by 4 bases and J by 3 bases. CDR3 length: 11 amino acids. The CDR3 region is CSVGDSYEQYF. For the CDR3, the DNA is TGCAGCGTTGGGGACAGCTACGAGCAGTACTTC.

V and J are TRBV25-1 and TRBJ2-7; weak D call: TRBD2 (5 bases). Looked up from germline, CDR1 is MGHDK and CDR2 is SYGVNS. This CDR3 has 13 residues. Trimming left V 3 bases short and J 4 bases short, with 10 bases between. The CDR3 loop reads CASSERAEYEQYF. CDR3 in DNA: TGTGCCAGCAGTGAGAGGGCCGAGTACGAGCAGTACTTC.

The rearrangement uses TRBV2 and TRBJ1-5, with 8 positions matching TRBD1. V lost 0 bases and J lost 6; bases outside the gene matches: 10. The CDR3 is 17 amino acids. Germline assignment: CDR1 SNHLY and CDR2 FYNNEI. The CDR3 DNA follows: TGTGCCAGCAGTGAAGCGCAAAAGGGACAGGCGAGTCAGCCCCAGCATTTT. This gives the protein CASSEAQKGQASQPQHF.

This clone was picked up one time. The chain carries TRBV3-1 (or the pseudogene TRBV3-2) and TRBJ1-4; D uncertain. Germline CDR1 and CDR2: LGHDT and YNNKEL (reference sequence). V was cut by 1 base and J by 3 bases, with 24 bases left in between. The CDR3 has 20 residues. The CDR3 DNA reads TGTGCCAGCAGCCAAGCAACCCGAGGGTGGGAAATTCGGCCTAATGAAAAACTGTTTTTT. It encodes CASSQATRGWEIRPNEKLFF.